This is a list of T cell receptor beta chains from one sample in a study of Tregs in tolerant kidney transplant recipients. Generated by immunoSEQ multiplex PCR, the TCRdb table keeps only in-frame clones and is missing some. The sample lists around 77,000 clones, 95% to 98% occurring once. The specimen comprised CD4+ T cells from blood, sampled before the transplant. These receptors were collected from a human donor who received a combined kidney and bone marrow transplant. Each CDR3 is given with its conserved first and last residue. A D gene is named only where the DNA matches it firmly. Clone size appears in some rows only: once, few, many, or a class for an expanded clone.

>TRBV5-4|.|15|.|TRBJ1-6
TGTGCCAGCAGCTTGGGCAGAAGATATAATTCACCCCTCCACTTT
CASSLGRRYNSPLHF
>TRBV7-2|.|16|.|TRBJ2-3
TGTGCCAGCAGCTTAGATGGCGGGGCTAGCACAGATACGCAGTATTTT
CASSLDGGASTDTQYF
>TRBV19|once|13|.|TRBJ2-3
TGTGCCAGTAGTACCCCCGGCACAGATACGCAGTATTTT
CASSTPGTDTQYF
>TRBV6-4|.|19|TRBD1|TRBJ1-2
TGTGCCAGCAGTGACGTATTTCGGCAGGGGGGATCCGGCTACTATGGCTACACCTTC
CASSDVFRQGGSGYYGYTF
>TRBV19|once|15|.|TRBJ1-1
TGTGCCAGTAGTATCCCCCAGGGGACGAACACTGAAGCTTTCTTT
CASSIPQGTNTEAFF
>TRBV29-1|.|12|.|TRBJ2-7
TGCAGCGTTGAATATGGCCCGCTCGAGCAGTACTTC
CSVEYGPLEQYF
>TRBV18|.|14|.|TRBJ1-4
TGTGCCAGCTCAGAAACAGGGCTCTATGAAAAACTGTTTTTT
CASSETGLYEKLFF
>TRBV4-1|.|16|TRBD2|TRBJ2-5
TGCGCCAGCAGCCAAATCCAGCGGGGGGGCATAAAGACCCAGTACTTC
CASSQIQRGGIKTQYF
>TRBV4-1|.|17|.|TRBJ2-3
TGCGCCAGCAGCCTAAGACGGAGCAGGGTCGGCACAGATACGCAGTATTTT
CASSLRRSRVGTDTQYF
>TRBV2|once|11|.|TRBJ1-6
TGTGCCAGCAGGAGGGATTCACCCCTCCACTTT
CASRRDSPLHF
>TRBV9|.|15|TRBD2|TRBJ2-7
TGTGCCAGCAGCTTATCTAGCGGGAGGCACTACGAGCAGTACTTC
CASSLSSGRHYEQYF
>TRBV2|.|13|.|TRBJ2-2
TGTGCCAGCAGTGAAGCCGGCGGGCCGCAGCTGTTTTTT
CASSEAGGPQLFF
>TRBV15|.|15|.|TRBJ2-2
TGTGCCACCAGCAGAGAGAGCGGGAACACCGGGGAGCTGTTTTTT
CATSRESGNTGELFF
>TRBV5-6|.|14|TRBD1|TRBJ1-2
TGTGCCAGCAGCTTGGTCGACAGGGGCTATGGCTACACCTTC
CASSLVDRGYGYTF
>TRBV5-8|.|15|TRBD1|TRBJ1-4
TGTGCCAGCAGCTTTGGACAGGGGATTAATGAAAAACTGTTTTTT
CASSFGQGINEKLFF
>TRBV5-4|.|15|TRBD2|TRBJ2-7
TGTGCCAGCAAACCCCGACTAGCGGGAGAGGACGAGCAGTACTTC
CASKPRLAGEDEQYF
>TRBV5-4|.|14|.|TRBJ2-1
TGTGCCAGCAGCTTGGATGTAGCAATGGATGAGCAGTTCTTC
CASSLDVAMDEQFF
>TRBV6-4|.|14|.|TRBJ1-1
TGTGCCAGCAGTGCCTCCCAGGGTAGCACTGAAGCTTTCTTT
CASSASQGSTEAFF
>TRBV18|.|16|.|TRBJ1-1
TGTGCCAGCTCACCGGCCGGGTACGGTATGAACACTGAAGCTTTCTTT
CASSPAGYGMNTEAFF
>TRBV7-9|.|15|TRBD2|TRBJ2-1
TGTGCCAGCAGGTTACTAGCGGGAGGTTCCAATGAGCAGTTCTTC
CASRLLAGGSNEQFF
>TRBV11-2|.|15|TRBD1|TRBJ2-1
TGTGCCAGCAGCTTAGTGAGGGGGCTGAACAATGAGCAGTTCTTC
CASSLVRGLNNEQFF
>TRBV19|once|16|TRBD1|TRBJ1-6
TGTGCCAGTAGACCTACCCGACAGGGGACAGATTCACCCCTCCACTTT
CASRPTRQGTDSPLHF
>TRBV7-9|once|16|TRBD1|TRBJ2-3
TGTGCCAGCAGCTCCAACCGACAGGGTTGGACAGATACGCAGTATTTT
CASSSNRQGWTDTQYF
>TRBV7-2|.|17|TRBD2|TRBJ2-1
TGTGCCAGCAGCTTAGTGGTTGCGGGGGGTGCCTACAATGAGCAGTTCTTC
CASSLVVAGGAYNEQFF
>TRBV18|.|16|.|TRBJ2-2
TGTGCCAGCTCACGATTACACAGGGTAGACACCGGGGAGCTGTTTTTT
CASSRLHRVDTGELFF
>TRBV18|.|13|.|TRBJ2-3
TGTGCCAGCTCCCTCGATACGGGAGATACGCAGTATTTT
CASSLDTGDTQYF
>TRBV4-2|.|19|.|TRBJ2-1
TGTGCCAGCAGCCCTCGGGACAGGGTCATAGCGGGGGACTACAATGAGCAGTTCTTC
CASSPRDRVIAGDYNEQFF
>TRBV12-5|once|17|TRBD1|TRBJ2-1
TGTGCTAGTGGTACCAATAAGTACAGGGGGTCCTACAATGAGCAGTTCTTC
CASGTNKYRGSYNEQFF
>TRBV9|.|16|TRBD1|TRBJ1-6
TGTGCCAGCAGCCCCGGACAGGGTAGAGGTTATTCACCCCTCCACTTT
CASSPGQGRGYSPLHF
>TRBV29-1|.|15|.|TRBJ1-1
TGCAGCGTTTCCGGGGGTGCCCTTTCGAACACTGAAGCTTTCTTT
CSVSGGALSNTEAFF
>TRBV7-8|.|17|TRBD1|TRBJ2-2
TGTGCCAGCAGCTTAAGCCCGGGACAGGGGGAGCGCGGGGAGCTGTTTTTT
CASSLSPGQGERGELFF
>TRBV5-1|.|11|.|TRBJ2-7
TGCGCCAGCAGCACCCGGGACGAGCAGTACTTC
CASSTRDEQYF
>TRBV19|.|14|.|TRBJ2-1
TGTGCCAGTAGCCCAGGACAGAATCACAATGAGCAGTTCTTC
CASSPGQNHNEQFF
>TRBV4-3|.|16|.|TRBJ2-7
TGCGCCAGCAGCCATAGACAGGATAACTCCCCGTACGAGCAGTACTTC
CASSHRQDNSPYEQYF
>TRBV2|once|17|TRBD2|TRBJ2-3
TGTGCCAGCAACCTAGCGGGATTTAGGAGGGGCACAGATACGCAGTATTTT
CASNLAGFRRGTDTQYF
>TRBV7-2|once|15|.|TRBJ1-5
TGTGCCAGCAGCTTGACCGGGATGCGAGATCAGCCCCAGCATTTT
CASSLTGMRDQPQHF
>TRBV15|.|16|TRBD2|TRBJ2-2
TGTGCCACCAGCAGAGGAAGCGGGAGAAACACCGGGGAGCTGTTTTTT
CATSRGSGRNTGELFF
>TRBV6-4|.|16|TRBD2|TRBJ2-2
TGTGCCAGCAGTGATAGCGGGGGCCCGAACACCGGGGAGCTGTTTTTT
CASSDSGGPNTGELFF
>TRBV15|.|16|TRBD2|TRBJ2-1
TGTGCCACCAGCAGAGGTGGGGGGGGGACGAACAATGAGCAGTTCTTC
CATSRGGGGTNNEQFF
>TRBV7-8|.|16|.|TRBJ1-4
TGTGCCAGCAGCTTAGTTTCCCTCCGCTTCGGTGAAAAACTGTTTTTT
CASSLVSLRFGEKLFF